These 30 T cell receptor beta chains share one sample of origin, sequenced in a study of T cell repertoires in cytomegalovirus infection (dated by TCRdb to about 2019). Instrument on record: Illumina HiSeq 1500. TCRdb applied fastp at Q25 and MiXCR to the public reads, then kept only in-frame beta chains. Every distinct CDR3 protein forms one entry, paired with its most common genes and DNA. For this sample the table gives approximately 700,000 distinct CDR3 sequences, of which roughly 36% were detected only once. More than 2.5% of the sample is in the top ten clones. The specimen was PBMCs. These receptors all stem from a human donor in good health (CMV status not recorded). Some clones in this sample may be carry-over from other donors' samples.

This chain connects TRBV9 to TRBJ1-1; D is ambiguous. CDR3 length: 13 amino acids. CDR1 and CDR2 (germline): SGDLS, YYNGEE. With 4 bases removed from V and 3 bases from J, the gap between germline ends came to 10 bases. The CDR3 is CASSPPRDTEAFF. Here the CDR3 DNA reads TGTGCCAGCAGCCCCCCCCGGGACACTGAAGCTTTCTTT. The whole variable domain, remainder taken from reference TRBV9 and TRBJ1-1, is DSGVTQTPKHLITATGQRVTLRCSPRSGDLSVYWYQQSLDQGLQFLIQYYNGEERAKGNILERFSAQQFPDLHSELNLSSLELGDSALYFCASSPPRDTEAFFGQGTRLTVV.

This clonotype was seen a few times. This chain connects TRBV19 to TRBJ1-1; D is possibly TRBD1 (6 bases). Between the trimmed V and J ends, which lost 5 bases and 3 bases, there was a span of 19 bases. This CDR3 contains 16 residues. In germline, CDR1 is LNHDA, CDR2 SQIVND (reference sequence). CDR3 amino acids: CASSYNREREYTEAFF. Written as DNA, the CDR3 is TGTGCCAGTAGTTATAACAGGGAGCGGGAGTACACTGAAGCTTTCTTT.

This clonotype was counted between two and nine times. V is TRBV7-8 and J is TRBJ2-3; TRBD2 agrees at 13 bases. J was trimmed by 4 bases and V by 5 bases; bases with no gene match: 12. Germline CDR1 is SGHVS and CDR2 is FQNEAQ. CDR3 length: 18 residues. Written as DNA, the CDR3 is TGTGCCAGCAGCCATACTAGCGGGAGGGCCAAGGGTCCAGATACGCAGTATTTT. Translation gives CASSHTSGRAKGPDTQYF.

The genes are TRBV6-1 and TRBJ1-4; D ambiguous. The V end lost 5 bases, the J end lost 7 bases, and 20 bases lay between the germline ends. CDR3 size: 16 residues. Germline assignment: CDR1 MNHNS and CDR2 SASEGT. The CDR3 spells CASSYSGRSITEKLFF. CDR3 nucleotides: TGTGCCAGCAGTTACAGCGGACGCTCGATAACTGAAAAACTGTTTTTT.

V usage is TRBV6-2 or TRBV6-3 and J usage is TRBJ2-5, with 7 bases identical to TRBD2. Germline V gives CDR1 MNHEY, CDR2 SVGEGT. The length of the CDR3 is 14 residues. After removal of 4 bases from V and 4 bases from J, the junction contained 6 bases not matched to a gene. CDR3 protein: CASSSRERGETQYF. CDR3 coding DNA: TGTGCCAGCAGTTCCCGGGAGCGGGGAGAGACCCAGTACTTC.

The chain links TRBV19 to TRBJ1-5; no clear D gene. Per germline, CDR1 LNHDA and CDR2 SQIVND (reference sequence). Trimming cost V 3 bases and J 3 bases, with 6 bases left between them. The CDR3 is 13 residues long. This CDR3 is CASSMKDNQPQHF. The CDR3, as DNA: TGTGCCAGTAGTATGAAGGACAATCAGCCCCAGCATTTT.

In this sample, this clonotype turned up a few times. This chain links TRBV4-1 with TRBJ1-4, with D maybe TRBD1 (6 bases). The CDR3 has 18 amino acids. Germline-derived CDR1 and CDR2 are MGHRA and YSYEKL. V lost 0 bases, J lost 5 bases, and 19 bases lay in between. This chain's CDR3 is CASSQEWVLTGTNEKLFF. For the CDR3, the DNA is TGCGCCAGCAGCCAAGAGTGGGTTCTTACCGGGACAAATGAAAAACTGTTTTTT.

This chain links TRBV6-6 with TRBJ2-5, with 7 bases identical to TRBD1. This CDR3 has 15 amino acids. The J segment lost 5 bases and the V segment lost 5 bases, leaving 11 bases of the junction unmatched. The germline V gene encodes CDR1 MNHNY and CDR2 SVGAGI (reference sequence). CDR3 nucleotides: TGTGCCAGCAGTGACAACAGGGGAGAGGAGGAGACCCAGTACTTC. It is translated as CASSDNRGEEETQYF.

This clonotype turned up a few times. J is TRBJ1-5 and V is TRBV7-2, with no clear D. V was trimmed by 5 bases and J by 5 bases, leaving 7 bases between them. The CDR3 is made up of 12 amino acids. CDR1 is SGHTA, CDR2 FQGNSA, per germline. The CDR3 protein is CASSPFYQPQHF. In DNA form, the CDR3 reads TGTGCCAGCAGCCCTTTTTATCAGCCCCAGCATTTT.

The chain uses TRBV15 and TRBJ2-7; 7 positions match TRBD2. Germline-derived CDR1 and CDR2 are LNHNV and YYDKDF (reference sequence). The V and J ends lost 0 bases and 4 bases, in that order; junction bases with no gene match: 12. The CDR3 is made up of 17 amino acids. The chain's CDR3 is CATSRDRGASGGYEQYF. The CDR3 DNA follows: TGTGCCACCAGCAGAGATCGTGGGGCTTCGGGGGGTTACGAGCAGTACTTC.

The V call is TRBV7-9, the J call TRBJ2-7; maybe TRBD1 (6 bases). CDR3 size: 13 residues. Trimming left V 7 bases short and J 3 bases short, with 13 bases between. Germline CDR1 SEHNR, CDR2 FQNEAQ (reference sequence). The chain's CDR3 is CASNRGQSYEQYF. The CDR3, as DNA: TGTGCCAGCAACCGTGGACAGAGCTACGAGCAGTACTTC.

There are many counts of this clonotype. The chain links TRBV7-8 to TRBJ1-6, with TRBD1 matching over 8 bases. This CDR3 has 15 residues. Germline values: CDR1 SGHVS, CDR2 FQNEAQ. The V and J ends lost 5 bases and 7 bases, in that order; junction bases with no gene match: 7. CDR3 sequence: CASSLPDRANSPLHF. Written as DNA, the CDR3 is TGTGCCAGCAGCCTCCCGGACAGGGCAAATTCACCCCTCCACTTT.

This chain uses TRBV7-4 with TRBJ1-1, with D unclear. The CDR3 is made up of 15 amino acids. Germline V CDR1 and CDR2: SGHVT, SQSDAQ. V lost 0 bases and J lost 4, with 12 bases in between. The DNA of the CDR3 is TGTGCCAGCAGCTTAGCCTCAGGTCGGATCACTGAAGCTTTCTTT. As protein: CASSLASGRITEAFF.

This clonotype was seen a few times. This chain joins TRBV7-2 and TRBJ2-6; no firm D call. This CDR3 is 16 amino acids long. Germline V gives CDR1 SGHTA, CDR2 FQGNSA. Trimming shortened V by 1 base and J by 2 bases, and 9 bases separated the two germline ends. CDR3 loop: CASSLVNGPGANVLTF. CDR3 nucleotides: TGTGCCAGCAGCTTAGTCAACGGCCCTGGGGCCAACGTCCTGACTTTC.

This chain connects TRBV11-2 to TRBJ1-1; no clear D. The CDR3 sequence is 14 residues long. Trimming cost V 3 bases and J 3 bases, with 11 bases left between them. Germline V gene lookup returns CDR1 SGHAT and CDR2 FQNNGV. This CDR3 is CASSFTGRDTEAFF. The CDR3 bases are TGTGCCAGCAGCTTCACGGGTCGGGACACTGAAGCTTTCTTT.

This chain connects TRBV7-9 to TRBJ2-2; no definite D call. The germline gives CDR1 SEHNR, CDR2 FQNEAQ (reference sequence). This CDR3 has 13 amino acids. V was cut by 4 bases and J by 13 bases, with 16 bases left in between. The CDR3 loop reads CASSSTVLLGLFF. The CDR3 coding sequence is TGTGCCAGCAGCTCAACGGTCCTCCTGGGGCTGTTTTTT.

The chain links TRBV19 to TRBJ1-1, with unresolved D. Germline CDR1 and CDR2: LNHDA and SQIVND (reference sequence). The CDR3 loop spans 13 amino acids. The V end was cut by 5 bases, the J end by 7 bases, with 14 bases between. As DNA, the CDR3 is TGTGCCAGTAGTTGGACTGGTTTCAGTGAAGCTTTCTTT. It yields the protein CASSWTGFSEAFF.

J is TRBJ2-4 and V is TRBV5-7, with D unclear. TRBV5-7 is an open reading frame whose function is uncertain. The CDR3 spans 15 residues. Trimming cost V 7 bases and J 6 bases, with 20 bases left between them. CDR3 region: CASSTRARYGNIQYF. CDR3 DNA sequence: TGTGCCAGCTCGACTCGTGCTAGATATGGAAACATTCAGTACTTC.

Notes on this clonotype: One junction end does not reproduce the germline sequence, and a read error may be involved. J is TRBJ2-2 and V is TRBV7-4, with D unresolved. The CDR3 has 13 amino acids. Looked up from germline, CDR1 is SGHVT and CDR2 is SQSDAQ. The CDR3 sequence: CTSSPRPTGELFF. In DNA, the CDR3 is TGTACCAGCAGCCCCCGGCCCACCGGGGAGCTGTTTTTT.

The V call is TRBV19, the J call TRBJ1-1, with D unclear. The CDR3 is made up of 14 amino acids. Germline V lookup: CDR1 LNHDA, CDR2 SQIVND (reference sequence). With 1 base removed from V and 1 base from J, the gap between germline ends came to 7 bases. The CDR3: CASSIVGRNTEAFF. The CDR3 DNA follows: TGTGCCAGTAGTATAGTGGGCAGGAACACTGAAGCTTTCTTT.

The sample holds a few counts of this clonotype. The V gene is TRBV7-8, the J gene TRBJ1-6, with D tentatively TRBD1 (6 bases). With 2 bases removed from V and 10 bases from J, the gap between germline ends came to 15 bases. CDR3 length equals 15 residues. CDR1 SGHVS and CDR2 FQNEAQ come from the germline V gene. CDR3 loop: CASSLWAGVESPLHF. Written as DNA, the CDR3 is TGTGCCAGCAGCTTATGGGCAGGGGTGGAATCACCCCTCCACTTT.

This clonotype appeared a single time. The rearrangement uses TRBV19 and TRBJ1-1, with 9 bases aligning to TRBD1. J gave up 4 bases and V 8 bases, and 5 bases lay outside the gene matches. This CDR3 comprises 13 residues. From germline, CDR1 is LNHDA and CDR2 SQIVND (reference sequence). CDR3 coding DNA: TGTGCCAGTGTTGACAGGGGGATCACTGAAGCTTTCTTT. Protein sequence: CASVDRGITEAFF. Supplemented by reference TRBV19 and TRBJ1-1, the full variable domain reads DGGITQSPKYLFRKEGQNVTLSCEQNLNHDAMYWYRQDPGQGLRLIYYSQIVNDFQKGDIAEGYSVSREKKESFPLTVTSAQKNPTAFYLCASVDRGITEAFFGQGTRLTVV.

This clonotype was found a few times. The chain combines TRBV12-3 or TRBV12-4 with TRBJ1-5; the match to TRBD1 covers 8 bases. Trimming cost V 3 bases and J 8 bases; bases outside gene matches: 12. The CDR3 loop spans 16 amino acids. The CDR3 here is CASSFGRTGSEEPQHF. CDR3 DNA sequence: TGTGCCAGCAGTTTTGGGCGGACAGGGAGCGAAGAGCCCCAGCATTTT.

This clonotype was seen a single time. V and J are TRBV7-6 and TRBJ1-1; no firm D call. CDR1 SGHVS and CDR2 FNYEAQ come from the germline V gene. V was cut by 1 base and J by 4 bases, with 10 bases left in between. The CDR3 runs to 14 residues. The DNA of the CDR3 is TGTGCCAGCAGCTTAGGCAAGGTGGGCACTGAAGCTTTCTTT. Amino acid sequence: CASSLGKVGTEAFF.

This clonotype was detected a few times. V usage is TRBV19 and J usage is TRBJ1-6; 8 nucleotides match TRBD1. CDR3 length: 13 residues. CDR1 and CDR2 from the germline V gene are LNHDA and SQIVND (reference sequence). The junction had 8 bases not matched to a gene; V was cut back by 6 bases and J by 13 bases. The DNA for the CDR3 is TGTGCCAGTAGCCTGCCAGGGGGCCACCCCCTCCACTTT. This gives the protein CASSLPGGHPLHF.

The V gene is TRBV6-5, the J gene TRBJ2-3; no reliable D call. CDR3 length: 15 amino acids. The V end lost 0 bases, the J end lost 1 base, and 8 bases lay between the germline ends. The germline CDR1 and CDR2 sequences are MNHEY and SVGAGI. The CDR3 protein is CASSYSPAGTDTQYF. CDR3 nucleotides: TGTGCCAGCAGTTACTCCCCGGCGGGCACAGATACGCAGTATTTT.

This clonotype has only a few counts. The chain recombines TRBV20-1 with TRBJ2-2; possible D gene TRBD2, 6 bases. The V end lost 3 bases, the J end lost 6 bases, and 14 bases lay between the germline ends. The CDR3 spans 14 residues. Germline CDR1 is DFQATT and CDR2 is SNEGSKA (reference sequence). In DNA form, the CDR3 reads TGCAGTGCTAGGGTTCCGGCGGGGTCCGGGGAGCTGTTTTTT. Its translation is CSARVPAGSGELFF.

V usage is TRBV7-6 and J usage is TRBJ2-2; a possible D gene is TRBD2 (5 bases). Germline V gene lookup returns CDR1 SGHVS and CDR2 FNYEAQ. This CDR3 has 16 residues. V lost 5 bases to trimming and J lost 5 bases, with 18 bases between them. The CDR3, as DNA: TGTGCCAGCAGCATACCTCTTTGGGAGAGGACCGGGGAGCTGTTTTTT. Protein sequence: CASSIPLWERTGELFF.

This clonotype was seen a handful of times. The chain is built from TRBV27 and TRBJ1-4, with 8 bases aligning to TRBD1. Germline CDR1 and CDR2: MNHEY and SMNVEV (reference sequence). V dropped 6 bases and J dropped 4; count of bases not matched to a gene: 4. The CDR3 length is 14 residues. CDR3 in DNA: TGTGCCAGCAGACCGACAGGGGATAATGAAAAACTGTTTTTT. Encoded protein: CASRPTGDNEKLFF.

This rearrangement joins TRBV7-6 to TRBJ1-1, with D unresolved. Trimming cost V 5 bases and J 3 bases, with 10 bases left between them. The CDR3 is made up of 13 amino acids. Germline CDR1 reads SGHVS; CDR2 reads FNYEAQ. The CDR3: CASSTPGDTEAFF. In nucleotides, the CDR3 is TGTGCCAGCAGCACCCCTGGCGACACTGAAGCTTTCTTT.